A selection of T cell receptor beta chains follows, all from one sample in a study of T-cell memory formation after mild COVID-19. TCRdb reprocessed the 5' RACE reads with MiXCR, giving one entry per CDR3 protein. The data show about 190,000 distinct CDR3 sequences, with 27% seen just once and roughly 10% held by the top ten. Sequenced: PBMCs or a T cell subset sorted from them (not recorded which). The receptors shown here come from an adult woman who had mild COVID-19 (a few samples of this study predate the infection). Cell type and time point are not known. Both conserved end residues are part of each CDR3. Each record gives: J gene, clone size, CDR3 length, D gene, V gene, CDR3 protein, CDR3 DNA. The D gene is left open where the match is weak. Size is omitted from some rows. Given values are once, few, many or a class for expanded clones.

TRBJ2-2 - 16 TRBD2 TRBV6-2/TRBV6-3 CASRLESGTRAGELFF TGTGCCAGCAGATTAGAATCCGGGACTAGGGCCGGGGAGCTGTTTTTT
TRBJ2-5 - 15 - TRBV10-3 CATQGGGSYEETQYF TGTGCCACCCAGGGGGGGGGGAGTTACGAAGAGACCCAGTACTTC
TRBJ2-1 - 16 TRBD2 TRBV3-1 CASSQGSGRPYNEQFF TGTGCCAGCAGCCAAGGTAGCGGGAGACCCTACAATGAGCAGTTCTTC
TRBJ2-3 - 20 - TRBV24-1 CATSDPVGGSGFRDTDTQYF TGTGCCACCAGTGATCCGGTTGGAGGATCGGGTTTTAGGGACACAGATACGCAGTATTTT
TRBJ2-6 - 13 - TRBV9 CASSKSGANVLTF TGTGCCAGCAGCAAATCTGGGGCCAACGTCCTGACTTTC
TRBJ2-2 - 13 - TRBV3-1 CASKLPITGELFF TGTGCCAGCAAACTTCCGATCACCGGGGAGCTGTTTTTT
TRBJ2-1 - 14 - TRBV7-7 CASSPPGLYNEQFF TGTGCTAGCAGCCCTCCGGGACTTTACAATGAGCAGTTCTTC
TRBJ1-1 few 14 - TRBV7-9 CASSLDPQVTEAFF TGTGCCAGCAGCTTAGACCCTCAGGTCACTGAAGCTTTCTTT
TRBJ2-7 - 15 TRBD1 TRBV5-1 CASSSGQAALRQQYF TGCGCCAGCAGCAGCGGACAGGCCGCACTCCGCCAGCAGTACTTC
TRBJ2-5 - 15 TRBD2 TRBV9 CASSVLGTTGETQYF TGTGCCAGCAGCGTATTGGGGACTACTGGAGAGACCCAGTACTTC
TRBJ2-7 - 15 - TRBV23-1 CASSHQPTYSREQYF TGCGCCAGCAGTCATCAACCTACCTACTCCCGGGAGCAGTACTTC
TRBJ2-5 - 15 TRBD2 TRBV5-1 CASSLLAGEGETQYF TGCGCCAGCAGCTTGTTGGCGGGAGAAGGGGAGACCCAGTACTTC
TRBJ1-1 few 13 - TRBV7-9 CASSFASGTEAFF TGTGCCAGCAGCTTCGCCTCCGGCACTGAAGCTTTCTTT
TRBJ2-2 few 13 - TRBV12-3/TRBV12-4 CATQRDGSGELFF TGTGCCACCCAGAGGGACGGCTCCGGGGAGCTGTTTTTT
TRBJ2-2 - 14 - TRBV12-3/TRBV12-4 CASSQQGNTGELFF TGTGCCAGCAGTCAACAGGGAAACACCGGGGAGCTGTTTTTT
TRBJ2-1 few 15 TRBD2 TRBV3-1 CASRESGGAYNEQFF TGTGCCAGCAGGGAAAGCGGGGGGGCCTACAATGAGCAGTTCTTC
TRBJ2-6 few 18 - TRBV11-2 CASRPGRGTQSGANVLTF TGTGCCAGCAGGCCTGGGCGGGGAACCCAATCTGGGGCCAACGTCCTGACTTTC